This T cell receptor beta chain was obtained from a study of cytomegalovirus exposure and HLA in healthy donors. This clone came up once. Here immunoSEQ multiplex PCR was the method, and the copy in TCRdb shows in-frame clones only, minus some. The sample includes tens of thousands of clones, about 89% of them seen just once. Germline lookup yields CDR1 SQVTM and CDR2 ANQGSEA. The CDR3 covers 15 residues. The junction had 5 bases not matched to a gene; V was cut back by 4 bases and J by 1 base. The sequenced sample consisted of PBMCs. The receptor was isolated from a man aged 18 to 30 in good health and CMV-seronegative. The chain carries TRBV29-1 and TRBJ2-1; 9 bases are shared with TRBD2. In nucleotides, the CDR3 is TGCAGCGTTGTAGGGACTAGCTTTTCCTACAATGAGCAGTTCTTC. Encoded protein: CSVVGTSFSYNEQFF.